This record looks at one TCR beta chain sequence and its context. The antigen this receptor binds is unknown. No quality values exist for individual bases; no much larger clone is one base distant. The data belong to a study of CD8 T cells in Susac syndrome (dated by TCRdb to about 2019). For the study in its entirety: Whether CD8+ T cell activation and differentiation in Susac syndrome was antigen driven was tested using repertoire sequencing. The clonality of the CD8+ T cell repertoire was compared across approximately 12 healthy donors, about 14 Susac syndrome patients and about 16 multiple sclerosis patients.

Peripheral blood CD8+ and CD4+ T cells from healthy donors, Susac syndrome patients and multiple sclerosis patients were profiled using high-throughput TCR beta sequencing. The multiple sclerosis controls were treatment-naive patients who had stable or active relapsing-remitting disease and met the revised McDonald criteria. CD8+ TEMRA cells were enriched by FACS, while bulk CD8+ and CD4+ T cells were purified by magnetic negative isolation. Blood was drawn into EDTA tubes, processed within 24 hours, and PBMCs were isolated by density gradient centrifugation. PBMCs intended for TCR sequencing were cryopreserved in liquid nitrogen and thawed later in a water bath at 37 degrees C. Purity of sorted or isolated CD4+, CD8+ and CD8+ TEMRA cells was at least 90%. Study-level results and caveats: The study acknowledged that relatively few individuals were included in the TCR sequencing and HLA analysis.

RNA was extracted using the RNeasy kit, and roughly 0.45 to 1 microgram was reverse transcribed with random hexamers. The immunoSEQ multiplex PCR assay, covering 54 Vbeta and 13 Jbeta segments, was used to amplify TCR beta CDR3 regions. Bias from PCR amplification was corrected by using a synthetic template baseline for primer optimization and for computational correction. The authors' pipeline ran thus. Reads were annotated to V, D and J genes per IMGT and analyzed with immunoSEQ Analyzer, keeping only productive sequences. Clonality was calculated as one minus the Shannon entropy normalized by log2 of the number of productive unique sequences. Public and private clones were assessed among the 100 most prevalent clones of each patient and control. Susac-specific clones were defined as absent from healthy and MS cohorts, around 1,000 published viral clones and other ImmuneACCESS disease sequences. TCRdb trimmed the raw reads at Q25, called clones with MiXCR and kept productive beta chains. Rows with a matching CDR3 protein are joined into one entry that keeps the most common DNA and genes. These V and J calls derive from TCRdb rather than the authors' analysis. This sample has about 180,000 distinct CDR3 sequences in its table, and roughly 96% of those were observed once. The ten largest make up less than 0.2% of the sample.

The germline V gene gives CDR1 as MNHEY and CDR2 as SVGEGT. V is clipped by 6 bases and J by 8 bases, and the sequence between their germline boundaries is 13 bases long. From the cysteine through the phenylalanine, the CDR3 covers 12 amino acids. CDR3 DNA is the only sequence kept; it has 36 bases, read in frame from the first base. The rearranged segments are TRBV6-2 or TRBV6-3 and TRBJ1-2; confidence is insufficient to name the D gene. The sample comprised CD8+ T cells from PBMCs. The source of this sequence is a human donor with multiple sclerosis. The CDR3 region has the sequence CASRTWGRGYTF. The DNA sequence reads TGTGCCAGCAGGACGTGGGGTCGAGGCTACACCTTC.